This TCR beta chain was profiled in a study of T cells in Graves' hyperthyroidism and ophthalmopathy. The wider study: It was at initial diagnosis, before any treatment, that peripheral blood was collected.

RNA transcripts gave rise to amplified TCR beta CDR3 regions. When the TCR CDR3 underwent first-round RT-PCR, the HTBI primer set was used. MiXCR, run by TCRdb on the multiplex PCR reads, gives a single entry per CDR3 protein. The repertoire has some 370,000 distinct CDR3 sequences, 17% of them found once; the top ten carry 34%. This clonotype has more than one count but fewer than ten. V was clipped by 6 bases and J by 5 bases, with 13 bases between them. CDR3 length: 14 amino acids. In germline, CDR1 is LGHDT, CDR2 YNNKEL (reference sequence). Source material: blood. This clonotype was sampled from a woman younger than 45 with Graves' hyperthyroidism that later progressed to Graves' ophthalmopathy. The chain has TRBV3-1 and TRBJ2-2, with a tentative D call TRBD2 (6 bases). The CDR3 is CASSLGSGTGELFF. DNA of the CDR3: TGTGCCAGCAGTCTAGGGAGCGGGACCGGGGAGCTGTTTTTT.